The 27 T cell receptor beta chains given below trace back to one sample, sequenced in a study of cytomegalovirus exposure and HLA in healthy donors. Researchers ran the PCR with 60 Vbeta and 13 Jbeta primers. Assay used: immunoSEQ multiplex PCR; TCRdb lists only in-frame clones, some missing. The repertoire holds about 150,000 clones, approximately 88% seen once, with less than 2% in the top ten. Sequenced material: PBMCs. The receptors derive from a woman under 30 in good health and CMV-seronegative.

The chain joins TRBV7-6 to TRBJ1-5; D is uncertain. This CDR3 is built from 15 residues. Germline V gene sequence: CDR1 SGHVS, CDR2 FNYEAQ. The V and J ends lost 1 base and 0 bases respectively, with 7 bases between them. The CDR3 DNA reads TGTGCCAGCAGCTTAGGACTATATAGCAATCAGCCCCAGCATTTT. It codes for CASSLGLYSNQPQHF.

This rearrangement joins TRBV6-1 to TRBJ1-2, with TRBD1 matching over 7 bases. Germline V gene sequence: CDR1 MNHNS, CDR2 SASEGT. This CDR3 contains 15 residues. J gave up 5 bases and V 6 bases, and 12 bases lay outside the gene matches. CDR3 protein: CASRESQGVGYGYTF. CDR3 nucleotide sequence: TGTGCCAGCAGAGAATCTCAGGGGGTTGGGTATGGCTACACCTTC.

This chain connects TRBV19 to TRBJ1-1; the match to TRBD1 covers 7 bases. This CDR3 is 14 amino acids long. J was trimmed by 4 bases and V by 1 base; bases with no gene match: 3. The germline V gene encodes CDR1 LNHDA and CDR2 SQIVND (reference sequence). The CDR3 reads CASSIGQGGTEAFF. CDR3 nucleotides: TGTGCCAGTAGTATAGGACAGGGAGGCACTGAAGCTTTCTTT. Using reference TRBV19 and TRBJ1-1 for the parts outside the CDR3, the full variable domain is DGGITQSPKYLFRKEGQNVTLSCEQNLNHDAMYWYRQDPGQGLRLIYYSQIVNDFQKGDIAEGYSVSREKKESFPLTVTSAQKNPTAFYLCASSIGQGGTEAFFGQGTRLTVV.

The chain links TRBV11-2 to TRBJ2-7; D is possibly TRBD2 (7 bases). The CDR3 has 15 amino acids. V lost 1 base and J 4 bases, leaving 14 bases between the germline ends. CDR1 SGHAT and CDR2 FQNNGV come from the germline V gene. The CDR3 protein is CASSLGGGGGYEQYF. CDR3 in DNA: TGTGCCAGCAGCTTAGGAGGGGGGGGCGGATACGAGCAGTACTTC.

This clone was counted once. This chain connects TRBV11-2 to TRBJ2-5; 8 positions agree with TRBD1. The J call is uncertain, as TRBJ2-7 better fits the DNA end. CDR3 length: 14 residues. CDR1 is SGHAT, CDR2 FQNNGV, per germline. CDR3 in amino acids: CASSLGTGIYEQYF. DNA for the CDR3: TGTGCCAGCAGCTTAGGGACAGGGATCTACGAGCAGTACTTC.

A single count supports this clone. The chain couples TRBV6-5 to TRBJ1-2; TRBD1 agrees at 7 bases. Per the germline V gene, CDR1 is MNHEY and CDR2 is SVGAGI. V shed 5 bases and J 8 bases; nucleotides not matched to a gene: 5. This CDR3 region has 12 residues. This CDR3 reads CASSPQGDGYTF. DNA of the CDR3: TGTGCCAGCAGTCCTCAGGGGGACGGCTACACCTTC.

DNA for the CDR3: TGTGCCAGCAGTCCAATTGTTCTGGAGGGAACAGGCCGCGAGCAGTACTTC. Amino acids: CASSPIVLEGTGREQYF. The chain combines TRBV4-2 with TRBJ2-5; tentatively, D is TRBD2 (6 bases). The J call is uncertain, as TRBJ2-7 better fits the DNA end. Germline CDR1 is LGHNA and CDR2 is YNFKEQ. CDR3 length equals 17 residues.

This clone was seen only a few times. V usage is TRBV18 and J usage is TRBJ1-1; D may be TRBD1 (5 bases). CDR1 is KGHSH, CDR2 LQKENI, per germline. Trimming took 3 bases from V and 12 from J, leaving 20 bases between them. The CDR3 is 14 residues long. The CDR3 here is CASSPSGAGRETFF. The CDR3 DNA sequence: TGTGCCAGCTCACCCAGCGGGGCAGGCCGAGAGACTTTCTTT.

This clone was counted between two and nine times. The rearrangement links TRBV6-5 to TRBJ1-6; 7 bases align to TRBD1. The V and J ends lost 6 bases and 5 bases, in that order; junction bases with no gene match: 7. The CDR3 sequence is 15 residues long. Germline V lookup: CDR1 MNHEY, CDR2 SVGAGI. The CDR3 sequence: CASRRQGLDNSPLHF. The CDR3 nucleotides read TGTGCCAGCAGGCGACAGGGATTGGATAATTCACCCCTCCACTTT.

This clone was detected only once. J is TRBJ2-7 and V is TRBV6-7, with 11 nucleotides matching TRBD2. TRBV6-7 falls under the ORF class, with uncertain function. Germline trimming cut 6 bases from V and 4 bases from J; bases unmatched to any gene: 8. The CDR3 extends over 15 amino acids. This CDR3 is CASRDLAGGVYEQYF. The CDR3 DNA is TGTGCCAGCAGAGATTTAGCGGGGGGGGTTTACGAGCAGTACTTC.

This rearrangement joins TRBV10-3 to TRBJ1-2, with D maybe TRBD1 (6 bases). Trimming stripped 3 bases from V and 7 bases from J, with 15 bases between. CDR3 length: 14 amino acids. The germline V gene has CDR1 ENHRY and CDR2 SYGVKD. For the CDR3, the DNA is TGTGCCATCAGTGATGGGGGGGCGCAGGCTGGCTACACCTTC. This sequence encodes CAISDGGAQAGYTF.

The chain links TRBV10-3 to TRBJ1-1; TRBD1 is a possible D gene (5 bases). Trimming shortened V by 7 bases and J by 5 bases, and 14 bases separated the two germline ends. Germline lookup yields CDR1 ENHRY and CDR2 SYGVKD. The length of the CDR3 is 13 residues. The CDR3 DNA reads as TGTGCCATCAATAGAGACAGTTCAACTGAAGCTTTCTTT. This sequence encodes CAINRDSSTEAFF.

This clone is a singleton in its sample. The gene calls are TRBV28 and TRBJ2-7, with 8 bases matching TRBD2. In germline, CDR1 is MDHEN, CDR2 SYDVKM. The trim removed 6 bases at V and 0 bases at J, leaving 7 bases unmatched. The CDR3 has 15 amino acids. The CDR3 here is CASRGGGKSSYEQYF. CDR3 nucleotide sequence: TGTGCCAGCAGGGGCGGGGGGAAGAGCTCCTACGAGCAGTACTTC.

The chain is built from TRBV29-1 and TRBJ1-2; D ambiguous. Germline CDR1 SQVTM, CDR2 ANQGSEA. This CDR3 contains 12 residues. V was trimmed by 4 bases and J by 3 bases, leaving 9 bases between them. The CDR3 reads CSVGEEYYGYTF. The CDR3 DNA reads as TGCAGCGTTGGGGAGGAGTACTATGGCTACACCTTC.

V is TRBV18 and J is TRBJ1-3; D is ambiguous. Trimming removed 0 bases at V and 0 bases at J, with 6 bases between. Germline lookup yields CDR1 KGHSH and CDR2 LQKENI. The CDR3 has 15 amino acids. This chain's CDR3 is CASSPPSGSGNTIYF. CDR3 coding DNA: TGTGCCAGCTCACCACCATCGGGCTCTGGAAACACCATATATTTT.

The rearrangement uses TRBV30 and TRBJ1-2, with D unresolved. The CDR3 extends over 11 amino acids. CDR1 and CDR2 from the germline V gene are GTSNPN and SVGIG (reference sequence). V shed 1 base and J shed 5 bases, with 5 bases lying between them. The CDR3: CAWSAGYGYTF. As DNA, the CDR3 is TGTGCCTGGAGTGCAGGATATGGCTACACCTTC.

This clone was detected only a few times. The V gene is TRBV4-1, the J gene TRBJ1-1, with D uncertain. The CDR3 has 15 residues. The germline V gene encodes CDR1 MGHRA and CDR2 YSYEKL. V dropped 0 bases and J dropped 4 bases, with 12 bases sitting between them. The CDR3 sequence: CASSQDRGGSTEAFF. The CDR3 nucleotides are TGCGCCAGCAGCCAAGATCGAGGAGGGAGCACTGAAGCTTTCTTT.

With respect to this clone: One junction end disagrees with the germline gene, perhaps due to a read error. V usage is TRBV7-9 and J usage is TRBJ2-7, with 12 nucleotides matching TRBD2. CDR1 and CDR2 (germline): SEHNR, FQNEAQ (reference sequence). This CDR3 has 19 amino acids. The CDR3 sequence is CSSSRENALGLAGIYEQYF. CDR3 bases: TGTTCCAGCAGCCGCGAAAACGCCCTTGGACTAGCGGGGATCTACGAGCAGTACTTC.

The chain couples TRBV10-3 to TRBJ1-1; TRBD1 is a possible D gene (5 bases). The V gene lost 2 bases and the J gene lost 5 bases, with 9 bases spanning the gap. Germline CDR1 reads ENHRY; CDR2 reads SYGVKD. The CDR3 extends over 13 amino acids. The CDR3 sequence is CAISEQGFTEAFF. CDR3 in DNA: TGTGCCATCAGTGAGCAGGGTTTTACTGAAGCTTTCTTT.

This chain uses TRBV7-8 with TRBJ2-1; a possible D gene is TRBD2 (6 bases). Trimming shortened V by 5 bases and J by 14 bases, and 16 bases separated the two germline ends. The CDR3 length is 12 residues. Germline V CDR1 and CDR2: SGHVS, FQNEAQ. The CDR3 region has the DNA TGTGCCAGCAGCCCGGGGGTTGGCATAAAGTTCTTC. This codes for CASSPGVGIKFF.

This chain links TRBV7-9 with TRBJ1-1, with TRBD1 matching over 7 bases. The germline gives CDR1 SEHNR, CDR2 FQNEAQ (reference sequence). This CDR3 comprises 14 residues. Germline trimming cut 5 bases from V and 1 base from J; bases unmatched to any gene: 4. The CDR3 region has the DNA TGTGCCAGCAGCCCCAGGGGGGCGAACACTGAAGCTTTCTTT. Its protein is CASSPRGANTEAFF.

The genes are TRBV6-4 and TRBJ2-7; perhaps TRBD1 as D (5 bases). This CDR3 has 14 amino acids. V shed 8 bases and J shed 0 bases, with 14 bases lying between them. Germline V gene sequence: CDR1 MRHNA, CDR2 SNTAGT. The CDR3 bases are TGTGCCAGCCCCCCCGCGACAGACTCCTACGAGCAGTACTTC. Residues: CASPPATDSYEQYF.

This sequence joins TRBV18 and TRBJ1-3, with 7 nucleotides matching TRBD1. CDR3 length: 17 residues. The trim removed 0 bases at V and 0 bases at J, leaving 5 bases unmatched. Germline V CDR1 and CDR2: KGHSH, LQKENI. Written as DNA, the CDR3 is TGTGCCAGCTCACCACCTGGGACAGCCGTCTCTGGAAACACCATATATTTT. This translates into CASSPPGTAVSGNTIYF.

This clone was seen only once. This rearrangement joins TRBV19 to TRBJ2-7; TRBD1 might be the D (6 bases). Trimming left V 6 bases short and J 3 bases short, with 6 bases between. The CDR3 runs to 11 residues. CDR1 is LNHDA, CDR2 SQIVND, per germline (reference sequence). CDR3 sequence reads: CASRGGYEQYF. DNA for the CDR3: TGTGCCAGTAGAGGGGGCTACGAGCAGTACTTC. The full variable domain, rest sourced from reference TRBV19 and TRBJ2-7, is DGGITQSPKYLFRKEGQNVTLSCEQNLNHDAMYWYRQDPGQGLRLIYYSQIVNDFQKGDIAEGYSVSREKKESFPLTVTSAQKNPTAFYLCASRGGYEQYFGPGTRLTVT.

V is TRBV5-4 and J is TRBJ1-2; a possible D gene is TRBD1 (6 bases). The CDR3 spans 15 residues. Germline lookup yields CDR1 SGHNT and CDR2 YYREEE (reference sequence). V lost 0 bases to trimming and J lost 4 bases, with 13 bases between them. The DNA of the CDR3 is TGTGCCAGCAGCTTGGGGGGGCAGGGTAGCTATGGCTACACCTTC. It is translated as CASSLGGQGSYGYTF.

The CDR3 DNA follows: TGTGCCAGCTCACCGGGGGGGGGCCCCCCGGTCGCTGAAGCTTTCTTT. Residues: CASSPGGGPPVAEAFF. The J gene is TRBJ1-1, the V gene TRBV18, with a tentative D call TRBD1 (6 bases). The V and J ends lost 3 bases and 6 bases respectively, with 20 bases between them. The CDR3 runs 16 residues. The germline V gene has CDR1 KGHSH and CDR2 LQKENI. Full variable domain (rest looked up from reference TRBV18 and TRBJ1-1): NAGVMQNPRHLVRRRGQEARLRCSPMKGHSHVYWYRQLPEEGLKFMVYLQKENIIDESGMPKERFSAEFPKEGPSILRIQQVVRGDSAAYFCASSPGGGPPVAEAFFGQGTRLTVV.

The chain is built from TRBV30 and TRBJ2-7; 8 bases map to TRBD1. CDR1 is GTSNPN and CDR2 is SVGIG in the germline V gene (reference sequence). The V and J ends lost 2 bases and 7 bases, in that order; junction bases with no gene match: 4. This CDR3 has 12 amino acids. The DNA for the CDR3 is TGTGCCTGGAGTCGGACAGGGAATGAGCAGTACTTC. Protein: CAWSRTGNEQYF.